This T cell receptor (beta chain) derives from a study of early T cells in non-severe SARS-CoV-2 infection. The CDR3 runs 15 residues. In germline, CDR1 is WNHNN, CDR2 SYGVQD (reference sequence). Trimming took off 4 bases at V and 1 base at J, with 12 bases between the two ends. In this sample, this clonotype turned up many times. TCRdb re-called the 5' RACE reads with MiXCR, one entry per CDR3 protein. Among some 61,000 distinct CDR3 sequences, more than 9% were seen once, and the ten largest hold roughly 4.5%. Material for sequencing was whole blood. V and J are TRBV10-1 and TRBJ2-3; maybe TRBD1 (6 bases). The sequence derives from an adult who was a healthcare worker with PCR-confirmed SARS-CoV-2 infection or an uninfected control (not recorded which). The CDR3 loop is CASSVDSSRTDTQYF. In DNA form, the CDR3 reads TGCGCCAGCAGTGTGGACAGCTCTCGCACAGATACGCAGTATTTT.